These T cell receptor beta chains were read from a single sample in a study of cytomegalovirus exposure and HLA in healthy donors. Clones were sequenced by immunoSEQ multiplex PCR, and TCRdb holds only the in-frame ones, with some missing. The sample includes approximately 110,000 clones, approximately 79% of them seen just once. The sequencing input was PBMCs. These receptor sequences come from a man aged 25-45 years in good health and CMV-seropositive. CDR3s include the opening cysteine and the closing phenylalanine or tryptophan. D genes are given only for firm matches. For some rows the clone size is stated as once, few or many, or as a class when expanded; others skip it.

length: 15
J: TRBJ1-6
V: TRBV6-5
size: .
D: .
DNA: TGTGCCAGCAGTTACTCGGGAAAGGGGGATTCACCCCTCCACTTT
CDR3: CASSYSGKGDSPLHF

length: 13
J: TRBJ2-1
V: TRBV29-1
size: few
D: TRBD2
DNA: TGCAGCGTTCTATTAGCGGGTTACAATGAGCAGTTCTTC
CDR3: CSVLLAGYNEQFF

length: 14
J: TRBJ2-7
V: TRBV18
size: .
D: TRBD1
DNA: TGTGCCAGCTCACCAGAGACAGGGGGCTCCGAGCAGTACTTC
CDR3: CASSPETGGSEQYF

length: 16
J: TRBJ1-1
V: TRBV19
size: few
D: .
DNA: TGTGCCAGTAGTCCCGAGACGCAGGGAATTTACACTGAAGCTTTCTTT
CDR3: CASSPETQGIYTEAFF

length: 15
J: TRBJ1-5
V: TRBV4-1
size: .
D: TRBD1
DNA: TGCGCCAGCAGCAAAGACAGGGGAAGCAATCAGCCCCAGCATTTT
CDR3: CASSKDRGSNQPQHF

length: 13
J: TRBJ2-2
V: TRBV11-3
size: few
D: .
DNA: TGTGCCAGCAGCTCCAGGGGCACCGGGGAGCTGTTTTTT
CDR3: CASSSRGTGELFF

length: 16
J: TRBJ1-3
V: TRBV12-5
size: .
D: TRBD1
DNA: TGTGCTAGTGGCCAAGGACAGGGTCCGCGAGGAAACACCATATATTTT
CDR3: CASGQGQGPRGNTIYF

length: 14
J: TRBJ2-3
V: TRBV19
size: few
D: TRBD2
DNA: TGTGCCAGTAGTCCCGGGGGGGCCCTTCATACGCAGTATTTT
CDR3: CASSPGGALHTQYF

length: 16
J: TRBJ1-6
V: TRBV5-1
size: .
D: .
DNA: TGCGCCAGCAGCTTGTCACACCAGGGTTCAGGATCACCCCTCCACTTT
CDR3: CASSLSHQGSGSPLHF

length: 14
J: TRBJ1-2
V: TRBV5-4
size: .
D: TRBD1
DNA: TGTGCCAGCAGCTGGGACAGGGGGCTTAAGGGGGGCACCTTC
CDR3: CASSWDRGLKGGTF

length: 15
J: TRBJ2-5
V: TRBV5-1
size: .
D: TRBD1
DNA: TGCGCCAGCAGCGACATAAACAGGGGCCACCGCGGCCAGTACTTC
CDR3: CASSDINRGHRGQYF

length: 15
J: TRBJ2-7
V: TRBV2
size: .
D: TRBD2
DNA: TGTGCCAGCAGGCTCGGACTAGCGGGTTCCTACGAGCAGTACTTC
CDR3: CASRLGLAGSYEQYF

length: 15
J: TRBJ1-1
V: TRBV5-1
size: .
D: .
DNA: TGCGCCAGCAGCTTGGGTCGTTCGAGGGACACTGAAGCTTTCTTT
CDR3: CASSLGRSRDTEAFF

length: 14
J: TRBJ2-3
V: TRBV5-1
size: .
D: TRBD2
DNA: TGCGCCAGCAGCTTGTCTACTAGCGATTCAGGGCAGTATTTT
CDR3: CASSLSTSDSGQYF

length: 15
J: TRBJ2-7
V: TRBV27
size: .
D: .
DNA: TGTGCCAGCAGTTTATGGGGGGGCAACCCCTACGAGCAGTACTTC
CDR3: CASSLWGGNPYEQYF

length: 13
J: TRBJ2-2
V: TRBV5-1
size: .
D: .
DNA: TGCGCCAGCAGCTCAGGGGTTACCGGGGAGCTGTTTTTT
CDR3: CASSSGVTGELFF

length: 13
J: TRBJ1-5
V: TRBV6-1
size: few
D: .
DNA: TGTGCCAGCAGTGGGGCCGAATATCAGCCCCAGCATTTT
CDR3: CASSGAEYQPQHF

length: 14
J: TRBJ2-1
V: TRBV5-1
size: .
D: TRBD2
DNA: TGCGCCAGTCCCGGGAGGAGCTCCTACAATGAGCAGTTCTTC
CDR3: CASPGRSSYNEQFF

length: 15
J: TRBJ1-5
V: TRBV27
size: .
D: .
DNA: TGTGCCAGCAGTTTTTCTCCAGGGTTCAATCAGCCCCAGCATTTT
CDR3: CASSFSPGFNQPQHF

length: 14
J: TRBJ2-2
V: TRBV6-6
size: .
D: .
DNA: TGTGCCAGCAGTTACGACTACGGATCCGGGGAGCTGTTTTTT
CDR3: CASSYDYGSGELFF

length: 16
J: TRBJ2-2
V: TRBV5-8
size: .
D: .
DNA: TGTGCCAGCAGTAGCACATGGACAGGGAGGGCCGGGGAGCTGTTTTTT
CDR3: CASSSTWTGRAGELFF

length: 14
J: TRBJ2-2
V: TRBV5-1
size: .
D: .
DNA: TGCGCCAGCAGCCAGCAGGGGAACACCGGGGAGCTGTTTTTT
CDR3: CASSQQGNTGELFF

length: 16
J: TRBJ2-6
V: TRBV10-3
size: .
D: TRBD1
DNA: TGTGCCATCAGTCGGGGCAGGGGGCCTGGGGCCAACGTCCTGACTTTC
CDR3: CAISRGRGPGANVLTF

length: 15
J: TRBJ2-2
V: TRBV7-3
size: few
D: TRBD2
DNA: TGTGCCAGCAGCTTTAGCGGGGGGAACACCGGGGAGCTGTTTTTT
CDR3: CASSFSGGNTGELFF

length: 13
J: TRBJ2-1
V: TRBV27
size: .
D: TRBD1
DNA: TGTGCCAGCAGTTTTACAGGGGACAATGAGCAGTTCTTC
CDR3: CASSFTGDNEQFF

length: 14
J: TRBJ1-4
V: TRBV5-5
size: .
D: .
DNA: TGTGCCAGCAGCTTGTCGGGTGCTAGGGAAAAACTGTTTTTT
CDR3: CASSLSGAREKLFF

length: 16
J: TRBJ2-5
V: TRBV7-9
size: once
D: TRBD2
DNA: TGTGCCAGCAGCTCAAGGACTAGCGGGGTCAGGGAGACCCAGTACTTC
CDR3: CASSSRTSGVRETQYF

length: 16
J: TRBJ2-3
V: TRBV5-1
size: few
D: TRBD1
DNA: TGCGCCAGCAGCGGGTACCTGGGACAGTTCCAAGATACGCAGTATTTT
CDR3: CASSGYLGQFQDTQYF

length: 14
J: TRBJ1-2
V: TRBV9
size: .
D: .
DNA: TGTGCCAGCAGCGTACAGGGGAAGGGCTATGGCTACACCTTC
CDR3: CASSVQGKGYGYTF

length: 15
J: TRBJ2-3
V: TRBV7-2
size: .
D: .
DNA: TGTGCCAGCAGCTTGGACCAACTGGAGGCAGATACGCAGTATTTT
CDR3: CASSLDQLEADTQYF

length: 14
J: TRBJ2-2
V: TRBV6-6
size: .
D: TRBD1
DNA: TGTGCCAGCAGTTACGGGACAGGGGCCGGGGAGCTGTTTTTT
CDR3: CASSYGTGAGELFF

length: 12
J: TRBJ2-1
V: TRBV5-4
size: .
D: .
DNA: TGTGCCAGCAGCTACGGTTACAATGAGCAGTTCTTC
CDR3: CASSYGYNEQFF

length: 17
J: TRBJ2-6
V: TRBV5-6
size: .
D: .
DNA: TGTGCCAGCAGCTTGGGACAGCCGTTCGGAGGGGCCAACGTCCTGACTTTC
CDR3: CASSLGQPFGGANVLTF

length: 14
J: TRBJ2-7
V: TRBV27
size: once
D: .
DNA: TGTGCCAGCAGTTCCAGGGGGGCCCGGTACGAGCAGTACTTC
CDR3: CASSSRGARYEQYF

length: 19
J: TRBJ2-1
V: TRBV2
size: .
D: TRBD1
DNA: TGTGCCAGCAGGACTTCCAGGGGGCCCTACCCAAGCTCCTACAATGAGCAGTTCTTC
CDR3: CASRTSRGPYPSSYNEQFF

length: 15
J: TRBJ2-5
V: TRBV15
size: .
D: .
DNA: TGTGCCACCAGCAGAGACCCAAAGGCGGGGGAGACCCAGTACTTC
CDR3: CATSRDPKAGETQYF

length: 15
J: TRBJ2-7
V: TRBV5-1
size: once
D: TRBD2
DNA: TGCGCCAGCAGCCCTAGCGGGGGGACACCCTACGAGCAGTACTTC
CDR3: CASSPSGGTPYEQYF

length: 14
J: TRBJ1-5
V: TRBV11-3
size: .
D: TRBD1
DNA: TGTGCCAGCAGCCTCCGACAGGGCGATCAGCCCCAGCATTTT
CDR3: CASSLRQGDQPQHF

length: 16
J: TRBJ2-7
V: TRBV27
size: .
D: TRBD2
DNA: TGTGCCAGCAGTCACGGGACTAGCGGGGAACCCTACGAGCAGTACTTC
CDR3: CASSHGTSGEPYEQYF

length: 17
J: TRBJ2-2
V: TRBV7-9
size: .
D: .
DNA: TGTGCCAGCAGCCCCTTAGCCCGGACAACAAACACCGGGGAGCTGTTTTTT
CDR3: CASSPLARTTNTGELFF

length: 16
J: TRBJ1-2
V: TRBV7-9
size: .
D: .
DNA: TGTGCCAGCAGCTTACCCCGGCAGGGGCCGAACTATGGCTACACCTTC
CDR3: CASSLPRQGPNYGYTF

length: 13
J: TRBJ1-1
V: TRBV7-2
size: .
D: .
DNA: TGTGCCAGCAGCTTCCAGGGGAACACTGAAGCTTTCTTT
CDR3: CASSFQGNTEAFF

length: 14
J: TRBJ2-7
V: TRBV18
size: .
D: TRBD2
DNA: TGTGCCAGCTCAGGGGCTAGCGGTTCCTACGAGCAGTACTTC
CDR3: CASSGASGSYEQYF